Below, 20 T cell receptor beta chains from the same sample are listed, as sequenced in a study of blood T cell repertoires in COVID-19. Measured with immunoSEQ multiplex PCR; TCRdb has only the in-frame clones, and not every one. The sample has roughly 250,000 clones; 87% are singletons. Sequences were obtained from PBMCs or T cells enriched from blood (not recorded which). The receptor set was obtained from a woman in her twenties or thirties with acute COVID-19.

The count of this clone is one. The chain has TRBV9 and TRBJ2-3; maybe TRBD2 (6 bases). With 0 bases removed from V and 2 bases from J, the gap between germline ends came to 13 bases. This CDR3 has 16 residues. The germline CDR1 and CDR2 sequences are SGDLS and YYNGEE. In DNA form, the CDR3 reads TGTGCCAGCAGCGTAGGGCGGGGCCCCTACACAGATACGCAGTATTTT. It specifies CASSVGRGPYTDTQYF.

The chain combines TRBV9 with TRBJ1-2; D is possibly TRBD1 (5 bases). Trimming left V 7 bases short and J 7 bases short, with 14 bases between. The CDR3 extends over 12 amino acids. CDR1 and CDR2 (germline): SGDLS, YYNGEE. The CDR3 nucleotides are TGTGCCAGCTTCGGGGGAGGTCTTGGCTACACCTTC. As protein: CASFGGGLGYTF. Drawing the rest from reference TRBV9 and TRBJ1-2, the complete variable domain is DSGVTQTPKHLITATGQRVTLRCSPRSGDLSVYWYQQSLDQGLQFLIQYYNGEERAKGNILERFSAQQFPDLHSELNLSSLELGDSALYFCASFGGGLGYTFGSGTRLTVV.

This sequence joins TRBV5-6 and TRBJ1-2; tentatively, D is TRBD1 (6 bases). Trimming removed 4 bases from V and 7 bases from J, with 17 bases in between. The germline CDR1 and CDR2 sequences are SGHDT and YYEEEE. The CDR3 is made up of 14 amino acids. The CDR3 loop reads CASSPKQGRGGYTF. The CDR3 bases are TGTGCCAGCAGCCCAAAACAGGGTCGGGGTGGCTACACCTTC.

This clone appeared once. This sequence joins TRBV2 and TRBJ2-7, with a weak D call TRBD1 (6 bases). CDR1 and CDR2 from the germline V gene are SNHLY and FYNNEI. The V end lost 4 bases, the J end lost 2 bases, and 12 bases lay between the germline ends. There are 14 residues in the CDR3. The CDR3 reads CASSARGGPYEQYF. The CDR3 DNA reads TGTGCCAGCAGTGCGAGAGGGGGACCCTACGAGCAGTACTTC. Combining the CDR3 with reference TRBV2 and TRBJ2-7 gives the whole variable domain EPEVTQTPSHQVTQMGQEVILRCVPISNHLYFYWYRQILGQKVEFLVSFYNNEISEKSEIFDDQFSVERPDGSNFTLKIRSTKLEDSAMYFCASSARGGPYEQYFGPGTRLTVT.

The V and J genes are TRBV28 and TRBJ2-7, with 8 positions matching TRBD2. The germline V gene encodes CDR1 MDHEN and CDR2 SYDVKM. V was clipped by 5 bases and J by 4 bases; unmatched bases: 7. The CDR3 runs 14 residues. The CDR3 nucleotides read TGTGCCAGCAGTGGACCTAGCGGGTATTACGAGCAGTACTTC. This translates into CASSGPSGYYEQYF.

This chain joins TRBV4-3 and TRBJ1-4; D remains unclear. The CDR3 length is 17 residues. V was clipped by 0 bases and J by 6 bases, with 17 bases between them. The germline CDR1 and CDR2 sequences are LGHNA and YSLEER. CDR3 coding DNA: TGCGCCAGCAGCCAAGAGTCAGTTGCAGTTCTTGATGAAAAACTGTTTTTT. Translating gives CASSQESVAVLDEKLFF.

This clone was found a few times. J is TRBJ1-6 and V is TRBV6-5, with D perhaps matching TRBD1 (5 bases). This CDR3 is built from 12 residues. V gave up 6 bases and J gave up 8 bases, with 8 bases separating them. Germline-derived CDR1 and CDR2 are MNHEY and SVGAGI. The chain's CDR3 is CASSRGDSPLHF. Here the CDR3 DNA reads TGTGCCAGCAGCCGGGGGGATTCACCCCTCCACTTT.

The chain joins TRBV7-6 to TRBJ1-5; D might be TRBD1 (6 bases). CDR1 and CDR2 (germline): SGHVS, FNYEAQ. CDR3 length: 16 amino acids. The V gene lost 6 bases and the J gene lost 0 bases, with 15 bases spanning the gap. The CDR3 sequence: CASSAQGGYSNQPQHF. CDR3 sequence (DNA): TGTGCCAGCAGTGCACAGGGTGGATATAGCAATCAGCCCCAGCATTTT.

The genes are TRBV30 and TRBJ1-6; D is perhaps TRBD1 (5 bases). V lost 4 bases to trimming and J lost 10 bases, with 11 bases between them. The CDR3 totals 12 residues. Germline CDR1 is GTSNPN and CDR2 is SVGIG (reference sequence). The CDR3 bases are TGTGCCTGGATGAGGGGAGGCTCACCCCTCCACTTT. Its translation: CAWMRGGSPLHF.

The CDR3 nucleotides read TGTGCCAGTACTCACAGGGGCAACACAGATACGCAGTATTTT. This gives the protein CASTHRGNTDTQYF. The V call is TRBV19, the J call TRBJ2-3, with TRBD1 matching over 7 bases. Germline loops: CDR1 LNHDA, CDR2 SQIVND (reference sequence). The V segment lost 7 bases and the J segment 2 bases; nucleotides outside the gene matches: 6. This CDR3 has 14 amino acids.

The J gene is TRBJ2-1, the V gene TRBV30; 10 bases line up with TRBD2. This CDR3 has 15 residues. CDR1 GTSNPN and CDR2 SVGIG come from the germline V gene (reference sequence). The V gene end was trimmed by 1 base and the J gene end by 4 bases; junction bases not matched to a gene: 4. The CDR3 DNA follows: TGTGCCTGGAGTGGAAGCGGGGGGGCTTACAATGAGCAGTTCTTC. Protein product: CAWSGSGGAYNEQFF.

Note on this clone: This specimen includes other DNA sequences encoding the same CDR3. The chain joins TRBV9 to TRBJ1-2, with 8 bases fitting TRBD1. V lost 3 bases, J lost 5 bases, and 6 bases stayed unmatched. In germline, CDR1 is SGDLS, CDR2 YYNGEE. This CDR3 has 14 residues. CDR3 nucleotides: TGTGCCAGCAGCGCCGGACAGGGAGCGTATGGCTACACCTTC. This sequence encodes CASSAGQGAYGYTF.

CDR3 sequence (DNA): TGTGCCAGCAGCCAAGGGGGGGGAACAAGTCAGCCCCAGCATTTT. This gives the protein CASSQGGGTSQPQHF. This chain uses TRBV3-1 (or the pseudogene TRBV3-2) with TRBJ1-5; perhaps TRBD1 as D (5 bases). Per germline, CDR1 LGHDT and CDR2 YNNKEL (reference sequence). CDR3 length: 15 residues. Trimming removed 1 base from V and 6 bases from J, with 13 bases in between.

In its sample, this clone was seen a few times. The chain links TRBV7-8 to TRBJ2-7, with D perhaps matching TRBD2 (5 bases). This CDR3 comprises 14 residues. CDR1 and CDR2 (germline): SGHVS, FQNEAQ. Trimming cost V 5 bases and J 4 bases, with 15 bases left between them. In DNA, the CDR3 is TGTGCCAGCAGCCCCCGTACTAGAGATTACGAGCAGTACTTC. Translated: CASSPRTRDYEQYF.

The J gene is TRBJ2-5, the V gene TRBV9, with TRBD1 matching over 10 bases. This CDR3 comprises 17 residues. With V trimmed by 3 bases and J by 3 bases, 11 bases remained unmatched. CDR1 SGDLS and CDR2 YYNGEE come from the germline V gene. Here the CDR3 DNA reads TGTGCCAGCAGCGCCCTTGACAGGGGGCTGAGGGAAGAGACCCAGTACTTC. This encodes CASSALDRGLREETQYF. Full variable domain (outside the CDR3, taken from reference TRBV9 and TRBJ2-5): DSGVTQTPKHLITATGQRVTLRCSPRSGDLSVYWYQQSLDQGLQFLIQYYNGEERAKGNILERFSAQQFPDLHSELNLSSLELGDSALYFCASSALDRGLREETQYFGPGTRLLVL.

The chain employs TRBV5-6 and TRBJ2-7; 8 positions agree with TRBD2. Germline CDR1 is SGHDT and CDR2 is YYEEEE. The CDR3 runs 13 residues. After removal of 0 bases from V and 6 bases from J, the junction contained 2 bases not matched to a gene. CDR3 in amino acids: CASSLVAGREQYF. The CDR3 region has the DNA TGTGCCAGCAGCTTGGTAGCGGGGCGCGAGCAGTACTTC.

The chain combines TRBV28 with TRBJ2-7; D is unresolved. CDR3 size: 16 residues. Germline CDR1 MDHEN, CDR2 SYDVKM. V gave up 4 bases and J gave up 5 bases, with 21 bases separating them. CDR3 DNA: TGTGCCAGCAGTTCCATAGACAAGTGGAACGTCCACGAGCAGTACTTC. This codes for CASSSIDKWNVHEQYF.

The chain has TRBV5-1 and TRBJ2-3; D is unclear. The CDR3 covers 15 residues. From germline, CDR1 is SGHRS and CDR2 YFSETQ. V dropped 1 base and J dropped 0 bases, with 9 bases sitting between them. The CDR3 DNA sequence: TGCGCCAGCAGCTTGAAGCTAGGAAGCACAGATACGCAGTATTTT. Its translation: CASSLKLGSTDTQYF.

The V and J genes are TRBV7-3 and TRBJ1-6; D is perhaps TRBD1 (6 bases). This CDR3 comprises 17 residues. V was pared by 3 bases and J by 3 bases, with 15 bases between. Germline CDR1 and CDR2: SGHTA and FQGTGA. This CDR3 is CASSLGAQGHYNSPLHF. In DNA, the CDR3 is TGTGCCAGCAGCTTGGGTGCTCAGGGACACTATAATTCACCCCTCCACTTT.

V gene TRBV6-5 combines with J gene TRBJ2-7; 8 bases map to TRBD2. CDR3 size: 16 residues. Germline V gene lookup returns CDR1 MNHEY and CDR2 SVGAGI. The junction had 7 bases not matched to a gene; V was cut back by 0 bases and J by 3 bases. CDR3 bases: TGTGCCAGCAGTTACTCCGCCCGGCTAGCGGGCTACGAGCAGTACTTC. Translation: CASSYSARLAGYEQYF.